Below, 30 T cell receptor beta chains from the same sample are listed, as sequenced in a study of T cell responses to AZD1222 COVID-19 vaccine. TCRdb's table, derived via immunoSEQ multiplex PCR, lists solely in-frame clones and lacks some. Of about 180,000 clones listed, approximately 90% are singletons. Sequenced here: peripheral blood, sampled on day 0 of AZD1222 vaccination. The receptors were sampled from an adult in good health.

DNA for the CDR3: TGTGCCAGCAGTCCGGGACAGTCGGTCGCTTTCTTT. Residues: CASSPGQSVAFF. This chain links TRBV12-3 or TRBV12-4 with TRBJ1-1; 7 nucleotides match TRBD1. The CDR3 covers 12 residues. J was trimmed by 11 bases and V by 5 bases; bases with no gene match: 8.

This chain connects TRBV4-3 to TRBJ1-2; 8 bases align to TRBD1. Germline V gene lookup returns CDR1 LGHNA and CDR2 YSLEER. V shed 3 bases and J 1 base; nucleotides not matched to a gene: 4. The CDR3 totals 15 residues. For the CDR3, the DNA is TGCGCCAGCAGCCAGGTTACAGGGGGTAACTATGGCTACACCTTC. This translates into CASSQVTGGNYGYTF.

This clone has just one count. This CDR3 reads CARDLGQGNYGYTF. The DNA for the CDR3 is TGTGCCAGGGACTTGGGACAGGGGAACTATGGCTACACCTTC. J is TRBJ1-2 and V is TRBV2; 10 bases match TRBD1. CDR1 and CDR2 (germline): SNHLY, FYNNEI. The V segment lost 9 bases and the J segment 2 bases; nucleotides outside the gene matches: 6. The CDR3 has 14 residues.

The chain employs TRBV27 and TRBJ2-1, with 12 nucleotides matching TRBD2. The V gene end was trimmed by 4 bases and the J gene end by 10 bases; junction bases not matched to a gene: 8. The germline V gene encodes CDR1 MNHEY and CDR2 SMNVEV (reference sequence). The CDR3 sequence is 15 residues long. The CDR3, as DNA: TGTGCCAGCAGTTCTGGACTAGCGGGAAGGTCCGAGCAGTTCTTC. Protein product: CASSSGLAGRSEQFF.

The chain joins TRBV6-2 or TRBV6-3 to TRBJ1-2; D remains ambiguous. Trimming took 7 bases from V and 5 from J, leaving 17 bases between them. This CDR3 comprises 14 residues. Germline V gene lookup returns CDR1 MNHEY and CDR2 SVGEGT. In DNA form, the CDR3 reads TGTGCCAGCACCCCCAGCACGATATGGTATGGCTACACCTTC. Amino acid sequence: CASTPSTIWYGYTF.

The chain recombines TRBV28 with TRBJ2-2, with D maybe TRBD2 (6 bases). Germline V lookup: CDR1 MDHEN, CDR2 SYDVKM. This CDR3 region has 14 residues. The ends were cut back, 4 bases at V and 0 bases at J, with 6 bases in the middle. The CDR3 sequence is CASSWGANTGELFF. The CDR3 bases are TGTGCCAGCAGTTGGGGGGCGAACACCGGGGAGCTGTTTTTT. Full variable domain (outside the CDR3, taken from reference TRBV28 and TRBJ2-2): DVKVTQSSRYLVKRTGEKVFLECVQDMDHENMFWYRQDPGLGLRLIYFSYDVKMKEKGDIPEGYSVSREKKERFSLILESASTNQTSMYLCASSWGANTGELFFGEGSRLTVL.

The gene calls are TRBV5-5 and TRBJ2-6; 8 nucleotides align to TRBD1. CDR3 length: 16 amino acids. V lost 2 bases, J lost 2 bases, and 3 bases stayed unmatched. Per germline, CDR1 SGHKS and CDR2 YYEKEE (reference sequence). CDR3 coding DNA: TGTGCCAGCAGCTTCCAGGGGGCGACTGGGGCCAACGTCCTGACTTTC. Amino acids: CASSFQGATGANVLTF.

This clone was picked up one time. The V and J genes are TRBV30 and TRBJ1-1; D is ambiguous. Trimming left V 3 bases short and J 6 bases short, with 11 bases between. Germline V gene data show CDR1 as GTSNPN and CDR2 as SVGIG (reference sequence). The CDR3 is 12 amino acids. This CDR3 is CAWSRWDSEAFF. Here the CDR3 DNA reads TGTGCCTGGAGCCGGTGGGATTCTGAAGCTTTCTTT.

This sequence joins TRBV27 and TRBJ2-1, with 11 nucleotides matching TRBD1. The CDR3 covers 17 residues. V was pared by 5 bases and J by 5 bases, with 11 bases of the junction left unmatched. Germline-derived CDR1 and CDR2 are MNHEY and SMNVEV (reference sequence). The CDR3 region is CASSPGTGGEINNEQFF. As DNA, the CDR3 is TGTGCCAGCAGTCCCGGGACAGGGGGAGAAATAAACAATGAGCAGTTCTTC.

The rearrangement joins TRBV2 to TRBJ1-5; 9 bases line up with TRBD1. Germline CDR1 SNHLY, CDR2 FYNNEI. This CDR3 comprises 15 residues. V dropped 4 bases and J dropped 4; count of bases not matched to a gene: 5. The CDR3 spells CASSGQGVRNQPQHF. CDR3 coding DNA: TGTGCCAGCAGTGGACAGGGGGTTCGGAATCAGCCCCAGCATTTT. Together with reference TRBV2 and TRBJ1-5, the CDR3 gives the full variable domain: EPEVTQTPSHQVTQMGQEVILRCVPISNHLYFYWYRQILGQKVEFLVSFYNNEISEKSEIFDDQFSVERPDGSNFTLKIRSTKLEDSAMYFCASSGQGVRNQPQHFGDGTRLSIL.

The rearrangement links TRBV28 to TRBJ1-1; no firm D call. V lost 1 base and J lost 2, with 5 bases in between. The CDR3 is 13 amino acids. The germline CDR1 and CDR2 sequences are MDHEN and SYDVKM. The DNA of the CDR3 is TGTGCCAGCAGTTTATCTGTAAACACTGAAGCTTTCTTT. Its protein is CASSLSVNTEAFF. The variable domain in full, with the rest retrieved from reference TRBV28 and TRBJ1-1, is DVKVTQSSRYLVKRTGEKVFLECVQDMDHENMFWYRQDPGLGLRLIYFSYDVKMKEKGDIPEGYSVSREKKERFSLILESASTNQTSMYLCASSLSVNTEAFFGQGTRLTVV.

The V and J genes are TRBV9 and TRBJ2-5; a weak D match, TRBD2 (5 bases). The CDR3 runs to 14 residues. Germline CDR1 and CDR2: SGDLS and YYNGEE. Trimming cost V 3 bases and J 1 base, with 10 bases left between them. The CDR3 here is CASSGRGFQETQYF. In DNA form, the CDR3 reads TGTGCCAGCAGCGGTAGAGGGTTCCAAGAGACCCAGTACTTC.

V usage is TRBV28 and J usage is TRBJ2-2; 9 bases agree with TRBD2. There are 15 residues in the CDR3. Losses at the gene ends were 6 bases for V and 5 bases for J; bases not matched to a gene: 7. The germline gives CDR1 MDHEN, CDR2 SYDVKM. DNA of the CDR3: TGTGCCAGCAGGCACCTGGGACTAGCAACCGGGGAGCTGTTTTTT. It encodes CASRHLGLATGELFF.

The chain employs TRBV2 and TRBJ2-1; D unclear. CDR1 is SNHLY and CDR2 is FYNNEI in the germline V gene. V was shortened by 7 bases and J by 9 bases, with 7 bases between the two germline ends. The length of the CDR3 is 10 residues. Here the CDR3 reads CASMGGEQFF. DNA for the CDR3: TGTGCCAGCATGGGTGGTGAGCAGTTCTTC.

This clone was observed a handful of times. The chain has TRBV5-8 and TRBJ2-6; the D is unclear. The V end lost 1 base, the J end lost 0 bases, and 5 bases lay between the germline ends. The CDR3 loop spans 15 amino acids. Germline CDR1 reads SGHTS; CDR2 reads YDEGEE. The CDR3 here is CASSLSGSGANVLTF. DNA of the CDR3: TGTGCCAGCAGCTTGTCTGGCTCTGGGGCCAACGTCCTGACTTTC.

The chain employs TRBV10-3 and TRBJ1-4; 7 positions agree with TRBD1. V shed 2 bases, J shed 3 bases, and the junction held 3 bases outside the gene matches. CDR1 is ENHRY and CDR2 is SYGVKD in the germline V gene. The CDR3 loop spans 15 amino acids. The CDR3 DNA sequence: TGTGCCATCAGTGAGGAAGGGACAGCTAATGAAAAACTGTTTTTT. Its protein product is CAISEEGTANEKLFF.

This clone was recorded only once. The rearrangement joins TRBV28 to TRBJ1-6; 7 bases align to TRBD1. Germline-derived CDR1 and CDR2 are MDHEN and SYDVKM. V shed 6 bases, J shed 4 bases, and the junction held 6 bases outside the gene matches. CDR3 size: 15 residues. The CDR3 DNA reads as TGTGCCAGCAGACCCTGGACAGGTTATAATTCACCCCTCCACTTT. Translating it yields CASRPWTGYNSPLHF.

The CDR3 loop is CASSSRGGTQNSPLHF. The CDR3 nucleotides read TGTGCCAGCAGCTCTCGAGGAGGGACTCAAAATTCACCCCTCCACTTT. The chain employs TRBV5-5 and TRBJ1-6, with D perhaps TRBD1 (5 bases). The ends were cut back, 3 bases at V and 7 bases at J, with 17 bases in the middle. Looked up from germline, CDR1 is SGHKS and CDR2 is YYEKEE (reference sequence). The length of the CDR3 is 16 residues.

This clone has just one count. The CDR3 DNA follows: TGTGCCAGCATCCCAGCATCCGGTTATGGCTACACCTTC. This gives the protein CASIPASGYGYTF. The rearrangement joins TRBV5-4 to TRBJ1-2; D call uncertain. CDR1 is SGHNT and CDR2 is YYREEE in the germline V gene (reference sequence). The CDR3 totals 13 residues. V lost 6 bases, J lost 5 bases, and 14 bases lay in between.

The V call is TRBV15, the J call TRBJ2-7; TRBD2 agrees at 7 bases. The V gene's germline CDR1 is LNHNV and CDR2 YYDKDF (reference sequence). This CDR3 is built from 13 residues. J lost 4 bases, V lost 0 bases, and 0 bases had no gene match. CDR3 nucleotides: TGTGCCACCAGCAGAGAGGGGGGGTACGAGCAGTACTTC. It translates to CATSREGGYEQYF. Drawing the rest from reference TRBV15 and TRBJ2-7, the complete variable domain is DAMVIQNPRYQVTQFGKPVTLSCSQTLNHNVMYWYQQKSSQAPKLLFHYYDKDFNNEADTPDNFQSRRPNTSFCFLDIRSPGLGDTAMYLCATSREGGYEQYFGPGTRLTVT.

The chain joins TRBV21-1 to TRBJ1-6; the DNA was not compared with TRBD1, the D call given in the table. TRBV21-1 is described as a pseudogene. The CDR3 has 16 amino acids. The CDR3 DNA reads TGTGCCAGCAGCCCTCTACAGGGGGCGCAAAATTCACCCCTCCACTTT. It specifies CASSPLQGAQNSPLHF.

This clone was seen once. The V call is TRBV20-1, the J call TRBJ1-1; 7 positions agree with TRBD1. This CDR3 spans 16 amino acids. Trimming at V came to 3 bases and at J to 0 bases, leaving 10 bases not matched to a gene. CDR1 and CDR2 from the germline V gene are DFQATT and SNEGSKA (reference sequence). Here the CDR3 DNA reads TGCAGTGCTAGTAGGGGGTCAGGGGGAGTGAACACTGAAGCTTTCTTT. Amino acid sequence: CSASRGSGGVNTEAFF.

The chain combines TRBV27 with TRBJ2-2; D uncertain. This CDR3 comprises 15 residues. V lost 7 bases and J lost 1, with 13 bases in between. CDR1 is MNHEY and CDR2 is SMNVEV in the germline V gene (reference sequence). The CDR3 is CASKFTSRNTGELFF. CDR3 nucleotides: TGTGCCAGCAAATTCACCAGTAGGAACACCGGGGAGCTGTTTTTT.

V gene TRBV6-1 combines with J gene TRBJ1-1; the match to TRBD1 covers 8 bases. The CDR3 is 14 residues long. The V gene end was trimmed by 0 bases and the J gene end by 11 bases; junction bases not matched to a gene: 8. Per germline, CDR1 MNHNS and CDR2 SASEGT. CDR3 residues: CASSEAIGQGWAFF. As DNA, the CDR3 is TGTGCCAGCAGTGAAGCGATTGGACAGGGTTGGGCTTTCTTT.

This clone was observed once. The rearrangement uses TRBV9 and TRBJ1-5; tentative D call: TRBD1 (5 bases). V was shortened by 4 bases and J by 6 bases, with 14 bases between the two germline ends. CDR1 SGDLS and CDR2 YYNGEE come from the germline V gene. There are 14 residues in the CDR3. The CDR3 coding sequence is TGTGCCAGCAGCCCCTCCGGGGCGGGTCAGCCCCAGCATTTT. Translation: CASSPSGAGQPQHF.

CDR3 DNA sequence: TGTGCCATCAGTGACCCCCGAGGGGTAGGGGAGACCCAGTACTTC. This sequence encodes CAISDPRGVGETQYF. The genes are TRBV10-3 and TRBJ2-5; D is possibly TRBD1 or TRBD2 (5 bases each). CDR1 is ENHRY, CDR2 SYGVKD, per germline. The CDR3 is made up of 15 amino acids. Trimming removed 3 bases at V and 5 bases at J, with 16 bases between.

The genes are TRBV6-5 and TRBJ2-7; D assignment may be TRBD1 or TRBD2 (5 bases each). The CDR3 sequence is 14 residues long. Germline CDR1 MNHEY, CDR2 SVGAGI. Trimming pared 8 bases from V and 6 bases from J, leaving 20 bases between. CDR3: CASFRDQTLREQYF. CDR3 in DNA: TGTGCCAGCTTCCGGGACCAGACCCTCCGCGAGCAGTACTTC.

A single count supports this clone. This chain joins TRBV5-6 and TRBJ1-2; D is unclear. In germline, CDR1 is SGHDT, CDR2 YYEEEE. With 6 bases removed from V and 6 bases from J, the gap between germline ends came to 12 bases. The length of the CDR3 is 12 residues. CDR3 amino acids: CASTLTSDGYTF. In DNA, the CDR3 is TGTGCCAGCACCCTCACTTCGGATGGCTACACCTTC. Using reference TRBV5-6 and TRBJ1-2 for the parts outside the CDR3, the full variable domain is DAGVTQSPTHLIKTRGQQVTLRCSPKSGHDTVSWYQQALGQGPQFIFQYYEEEERQRGNFPDRFSGHQFPNYSSELNVNALLLGDSALYLCASTLTSDGYTFGSGTRLTVV.

This clone has just one count. This chain links TRBV19 with TRBJ1-2; D is ambiguous. The CDR3 spans 12 residues. Per the germline V gene, CDR1 is LNHDA and CDR2 is SQIVND (reference sequence). V was clipped by 1 base and J by 2 bases, with 2 bases between them. CDR3 sequence (DNA): TGTGCCAGTAGTATAGTCAACTATGGCTACACCTTC. This sequence encodes CASSIVNYGYTF.

This sequence joins TRBV20-1 and TRBJ1-2, with unresolved D. The V end was cut by 3 bases, the J end by 6 bases, with 14 bases between. The CDR3 length is 13 residues. From germline, CDR1 is DFQATT and CDR2 SNEGSKA (reference sequence). Here the CDR3 reads CSASNEGFHGYTF. The CDR3 DNA sequence: TGCAGTGCTAGTAATGAGGGATTCCATGGCTACACCTTC.